This is a list of T cell receptor beta chains from one sample in a study of T cell repertoires in cytomegalovirus infection. A single record per CDR3 protein comes from TCRdb applying MiXCR to the reads. In the table there are about 920,000 distinct CDR3 sequences, about 33% of which are singletons. No antigens are known for them. The sequencing here drew on cultured CD8+ T cells from PBMCs, taken from culture after CMV antigen stimulation. These receptors all stem from a human donor in good health (CMV status not recorded). Some clones in this sample may be carry-over from other donors' samples. The CDR3 runs from the conserved cysteine through the conserved F or W. D genes are given only for firm matches.

v_gene	d_gene	j_gene	len	CDR3aa
TRBV7-9	NA	TRBJ1-2	14	CASSLSSPIWGYTF
TRBV20-1	NA	TRBJ1-5	15	CSARVFLDSRQPQHF
TRBV6-5	NA	TRBJ2-7	13	CASSSFDEYEQYF
TRBV10-1	NA	TRBJ2-5	13	CASSELVGETQYF
TRBV27	NA	TRBJ1-5	15	CASSAGWGGNQPQHF
TRBV27	TRBD1	TRBJ2-7	14	CASSFGDRAYEQYF
TRBV27	NA	TRBJ2-1	15	CASSFGLASNNEQFF
TRBV6-1	TRBD2	TRBJ2-3	16	CASSLRPAGYTDTQYF
TRBV13	NA	TRBJ1-1	13	CASSATANTEAFF
TRBV7-6	NA	TRBJ1-4	15	CASSPRTDDNEKLFF
TRBV10-3	TRBD1	TRBJ2-1	15	CAISESQGAGNEQFF
TRBV12-3/TRBV12-4	TRBD2	TRBJ2-2	19	CASSSSAGAGGSGTGELFF
TRBV7-9	NA	TRBJ1-1	11	CAILSKTEAFF
TRBV7-8	NA	TRBJ2-3	17	CASSLRPSSVSTDTQYF
TRBV29-1	TRBD1	TRBJ1-2	15	CSGSDRGKFPYGYTF
TRBV7-8	NA	TRBJ2-1	16	CASSLGAGGGVDEQFF
TRBV27	NA	TRBJ1-5	15	CASSFQGVLNQPQHF
TRBV4-1	TRBD1	TRBJ2-2	17	CASSQDRGTGRTGELFF
TRBV7-7	NA	TRBJ2-1	14	CASSLVQGGDEQFF
TRBV5-7	NA	TRBJ1-1	12	CASSVQGLEAFF
TRBV6-6	TRBD2	TRBJ2-2	17	CASSYWGGTVDTGELFF
TRBV5-4	NA	TRBJ1-5	13	CASSRVGNQPQHF
TRBV27	NA	TRBJ1-6	16	CASSLLAGPVHSPLHF
TRBV7-8	NA	TRBJ1-5	16	CASSLGGVQGNQPQHF
TRBV4-1	NA	TRBJ1-4	13	CASSQEGNEKLFF
TRBV20-1	NA	TRBJ1-3	15	CSARDRVYSGNTIYF
TRBV7-2	TRBD1	TRBJ2-2	16	CASFPTGGAPTGELFF
TRBV11-1	NA	TRBJ2-1	16	CASSLESKKWDNEQFF
TRBV6-6	NA	TRBJ2-4	17	CASSYLLRGDAKNIQYF
TRBV9	TRBD1	TRBJ1-3	17	CASSVGGTGSAGNTIYF
TRBV4-1	NA	TRBJ1-5	13	CASSQSPTQPQHF
TRBV7-8	TRBD2	TRBJ2-5	14	CASSPPSGGETQYF
TRBV6-1	TRBD2	TRBJ2-2	17	CASSETSGGKNTGELFF
TRBV9	NA	TRBJ1-2	20	CASSGRPGIVPGAANYGYTF
TRBV7-9	NA	TRBJ1-4	15	CASSSTVTTNEKLFF
TRBV24-1	NA	TRBJ2-1	14	CATSEGSSYNEQFF
TRBV27	NA	TRBJ2-3	13	CASSFGGSGPGNF
TRBV7-6	NA	TRBJ2-5	13	CASSFAVQETQYF
TRBV19	NA	TRBJ1-6	13	CASTGRLDSPLHF
TRBV7-2	NA	TRBJ1-1	14	CASSLLYTNTEAFF
TRBV6-1	NA	TRBJ2-7	15	CASSEGQASSYEQYF
TRBV4-3	TRBD2	TRBJ2-3	17	CASSQDEGLAGTDTQYF
TRBV5-6	NA	TRBJ2-3	12	CASSRTVDTQYF
TRBV6-2/TRBV6-3	NA	TRBJ2-7	13	CASSYSSGGEQYF
TRBV6-1	NA	TRBJ1-2	15	CASSEAHPGNYGYTF
TRBV6-1	NA	TRBJ1-5	15	CASRETGLNNQPQHF